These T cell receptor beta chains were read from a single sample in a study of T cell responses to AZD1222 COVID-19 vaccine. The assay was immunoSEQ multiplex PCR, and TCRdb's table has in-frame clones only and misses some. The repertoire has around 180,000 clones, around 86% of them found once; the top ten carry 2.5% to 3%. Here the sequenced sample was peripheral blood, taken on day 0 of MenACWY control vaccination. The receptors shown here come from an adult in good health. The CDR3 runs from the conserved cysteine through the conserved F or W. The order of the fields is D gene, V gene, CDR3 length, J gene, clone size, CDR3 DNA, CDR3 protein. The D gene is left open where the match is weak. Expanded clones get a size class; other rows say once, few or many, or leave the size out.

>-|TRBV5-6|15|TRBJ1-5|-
TGTGCCAGCAGCTTGGGTAAGGGTGATAATCAGCCCCAGCATTTT
CASSLGKGDNQPQHF
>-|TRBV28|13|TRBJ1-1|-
TGTGCCACGGGGATAGACAGCAACACTGAAGCTTTCTTT
CATGIDSNTEAFF
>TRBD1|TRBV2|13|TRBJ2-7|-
TGTGCCAGCACCCGGACAGGAGTCTACGAGCAGTACTTC
CASTRTGVYEQYF
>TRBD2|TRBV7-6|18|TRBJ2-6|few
TGTGCCAGCAGCTTAACGCCCGGCGGGGGCTCTGGGGCCAACGTCCTGACTTTC
CASSLTPGGGSGANVLTF
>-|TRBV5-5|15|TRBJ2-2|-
TGTGCCAGCAGCCCCGAGAGGTGGAACACCGGGGAGCTGTTTTTT
CASSPERWNTGELFF
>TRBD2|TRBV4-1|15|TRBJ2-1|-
TGCGCCAGCAGCCAAGTGATGGGGGGGGGCAATGAGCAGTTCTTC
CASSQVMGGGNEQFF
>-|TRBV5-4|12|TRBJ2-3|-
TGTGCCAGCAGAGGGGCAGAAGATACGCAGTATTTT
CASRGAEDTQYF
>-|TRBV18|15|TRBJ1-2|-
TGTGCCAGCTCCCCGACAGGCCGTACTAACTATGGCTACACCTTC
CASSPTGRTNYGYTF
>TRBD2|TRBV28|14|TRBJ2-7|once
TGTGCCAGCAGGGTTAGCGGGAGAATAGGCGAGCAGTACTTC
CASRVSGRIGEQYF
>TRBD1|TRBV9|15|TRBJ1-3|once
TGTGCCAGCAGCCCCCGACAGGGGGCTGGAAACACCATATATTTT
CASSPRQGAGNTIYF
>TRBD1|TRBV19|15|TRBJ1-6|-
TGTGCCAATCCGGGACAGTTGGTAGACAATTCACCCCTCCACTTT
CANPGQLVDNSPLHF
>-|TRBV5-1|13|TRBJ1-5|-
TGCGCCAGCAGCTTGGCTGGGGGTCAGCCCCAGCATTTT
CASSLAGGQPQHF
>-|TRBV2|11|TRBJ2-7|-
TGTGCCAGCAGGGCAGCCTACGAGCAGTACTTC
CASRAAYEQYF
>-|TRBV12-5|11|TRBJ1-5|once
TGTGCTAGTGGTTCAGGGTTCCCCCAGCATTTT
CASGSGFPQHF
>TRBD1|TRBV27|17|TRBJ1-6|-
TGTGCCAGCATGGTCACAGGGGGCAGCGCCTATAATTCACCCCTCCACTTT
CASMVTGGSAYNSPLHF
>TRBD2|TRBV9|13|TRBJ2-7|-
TGTGCCAGCAGCGTAGAAGGCGGGGGTGAGCAGTACTTC
CASSVEGGGEQYF
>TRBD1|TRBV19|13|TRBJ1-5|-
TGTGCCACCCAGACAGGGAATTATCAGCCCCAGCATTTT
CATQTGNYQPQHF
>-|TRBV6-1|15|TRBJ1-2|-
TGTGCCAGCAGTGAACAGGGCCTAGCTAACTATGGCTACACCTTC
CASSEQGLANYGYTF
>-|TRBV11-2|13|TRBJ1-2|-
TGTGCCAGCAGCTTAGTCACAGACTATGGCTACACCTTC
CASSLVTDYGYTF
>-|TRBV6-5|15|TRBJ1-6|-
TGTGCCAGCAGTTACGTTGCACAAGATAATTCACCCCTCCACTTT
CASSYVAQDNSPLHF
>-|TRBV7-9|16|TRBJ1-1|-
TGTGCCAGCAGCGCGGACAGAAGCGTTATGAACACTGAAGCTTTCTTT
CASSADRSVMNTEAFF
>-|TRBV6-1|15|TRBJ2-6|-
TGTGCCAGCAGTGAATTGGGACCTGGGGCCAACGTCCTGACTTTC
CASSELGPGANVLTF
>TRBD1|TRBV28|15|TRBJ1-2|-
TGTGCCAGCAGTTTAGCAGGGGGCACTGACTATGGCTACACCTTC
CASSLAGGTDYGYTF
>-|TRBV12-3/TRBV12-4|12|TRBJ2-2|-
TGTGCCAGCAGTTTGTGGGGCGGGGAGCTGTTTTTT
CASSLWGGELFF
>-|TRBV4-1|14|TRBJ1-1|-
TGCGCCAGCAGCCAAGAACAGTCGGACACTGAAGCTTTCTTT
CASSQEQSDTEAFF
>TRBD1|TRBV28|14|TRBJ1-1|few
TGTGCCAGCATCTCCGGACAGGGGAGGACTGAAGCTTTCTTT
CASISGQGRTEAFF
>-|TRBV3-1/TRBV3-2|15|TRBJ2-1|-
TGTGCCAGCAGCCGAGCTGAGTATGGGGGCAATGAGCAGTTCTTC
CASSRAEYGGNEQFF
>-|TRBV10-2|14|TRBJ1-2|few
TGCGCCAGCAGTGAGTCGCAAGGGTTCGGTGGCTACACCTTC
CASSESQGFGGYTF
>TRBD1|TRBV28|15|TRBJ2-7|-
TGTGCCAGCAGCTTGGCCCCCACAGGGGGCGCCGAGCAGTACTTC
CASSLAPTGGAEQYF
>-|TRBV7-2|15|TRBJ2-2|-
TGTGCCAGCAGCTCAGGAGGCTTCATAGTCGGGGAGCTGTTTTTT
CASSSGGFIVGELFF
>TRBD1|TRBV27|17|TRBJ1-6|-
TGTGCCAGCAGTTCGGACAGGGGGTCTATTTATAATTCACCCCTCCACTTT
CASSSDRGSIYNSPLHF
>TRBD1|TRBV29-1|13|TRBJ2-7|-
TGCAGCGTTGTTCGGACAGGGGGCTACGAGCAGTACTTC
CSVVRTGGYEQYF
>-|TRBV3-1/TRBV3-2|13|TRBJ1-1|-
TGTGCCAGCAGCCACGGACGGAACACTGAAGCTTTCTTT
CASSHGRNTEAFF
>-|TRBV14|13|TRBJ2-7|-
TGTGCCAGCAGCCGGGCGGGCGGCTACGAGCAGTACTTC
CASSRAGGYEQYF
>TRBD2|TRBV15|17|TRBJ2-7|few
TGTGCCACCAGCACGAGGGGCCTAGCGGGGGTCCGTGACGAGCAGTACTTC
CATSTRGLAGVRDEQYF
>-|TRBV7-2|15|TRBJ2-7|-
TGTGCCAGCAGCCCCCAAGGGGGAAACTCCTACGAGCAGTACTTC
CASSPQGGNSYEQYF
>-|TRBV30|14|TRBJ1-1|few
TGTGCCTGGAGTGTACTGGGATTGGGCACTGAAGCTTTCTTT
CAWSVLGLGTEAFF
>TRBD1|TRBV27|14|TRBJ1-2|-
TGTGCCAGCAGTTGGACAGGGTCCTATTCTGGCTACACCTTC
CASSWTGSYSGYTF
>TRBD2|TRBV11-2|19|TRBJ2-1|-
TGTGCCAGCAGCTTAGAGGGGACTAGCGGGAGCGGGTACTACAATGAGCAGTTCTTC
CASSLEGTSGSGYYNEQFF
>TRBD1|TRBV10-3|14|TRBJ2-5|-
TGTGCCATCAGTGAAAAAGGGGGCGGAGAGACCCAGTACTTC
CAISEKGGGETQYF
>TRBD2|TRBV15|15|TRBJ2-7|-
TGTGCCACCAGCAGAGAAAGCGGGAGAGTTTACGAGCAGTACTTC
CATSRESGRVYEQYF
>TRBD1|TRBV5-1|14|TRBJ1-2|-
TGCGCCAGCAGCCCAGGGGGCACTAACTATGGCTACACCTTC
CASSPGGTNYGYTF
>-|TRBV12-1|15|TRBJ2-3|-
TGTGCCAGCAGCTTTGAGGCGGGGAGCACAGATACGCAGTATTTT
CASSFEAGSTDTQYF
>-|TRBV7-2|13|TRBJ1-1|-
TGTGCCAGCAGCTCACCGGGACGGATTGAAGCTTTCTTT
CASSSPGRIEAFF
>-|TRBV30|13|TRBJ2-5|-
TGTGCCTGGAGTTCGGGGGCGGGGGAGACCCAGTACTTC
CAWSSGAGETQYF
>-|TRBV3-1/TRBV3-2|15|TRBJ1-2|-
TGTGCCAGCAGCCAAGCCCTCGACAGTTATTATGGCTACACCTTC
CASSQALDSYYGYTF
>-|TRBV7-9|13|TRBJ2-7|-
TGTGCCAGCACCCCAGAATCAGTTACCGAGCAGTACTTC
CASTPESVTEQYF
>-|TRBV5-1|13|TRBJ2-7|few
TGCGCCAGCAGCTTGGACTCTGGCTACGAGCAGTACTTC
CASSLDSGYEQYF
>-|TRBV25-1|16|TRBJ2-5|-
TGTGCCAGCAGTGAATATATTGGTCTAGCTGGGGAGACCCAGTACTTC
CASSEYIGLAGETQYF
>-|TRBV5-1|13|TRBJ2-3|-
TGCGCCAGCAGCTTTCAGGTGACGGATACGCAGTATTTT
CASSFQVTDTQYF
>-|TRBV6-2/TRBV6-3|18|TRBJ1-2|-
TGTGCCAGCAGTTACTCCGGACGGGAGCTGAAGGCTAACTATGGCTACACCTTC
CASSYSGRELKANYGYTF
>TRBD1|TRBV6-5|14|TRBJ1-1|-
TGTGCCAGCAGGACAGGGCAACTTAACACTGAAGCTTTCTTT
CASRTGQLNTEAFF
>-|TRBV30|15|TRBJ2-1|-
TGTGCCTGGAGTGTCGGCGTCGAGTTCTACAATGAGCAGTTCTTC
CAWSVGVEFYNEQFF
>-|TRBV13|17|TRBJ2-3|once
TGTGCCAGCAGCTTAGGACTTCACTCGTATCGCACAGATACGCAGTATTTT
CASSLGLHSYRTDTQYF
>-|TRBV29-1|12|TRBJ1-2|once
TGCAGCGTAGACGCAGAGATCTATGGCTACACCTTC
CSVDAEIYGYTF
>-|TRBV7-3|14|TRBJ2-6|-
TGTGCCAGCAAGGCGGGGATAGGGGCCAACGTCCTGACTTTC
CASKAGIGANVLTF
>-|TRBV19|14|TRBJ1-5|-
TGTGCCAGTATGTTGTCCGGGGGGAATCAGCCCCAGCATTTT
CASMLSGGNQPQHF
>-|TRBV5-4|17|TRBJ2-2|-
TGTGCCAGCAGGCTGGGATGGGGGATCGGGAACACCGGGGAGCTGTTTTTT
CASRLGWGIGNTGELFF